These 17 T cell receptor beta chains were sequenced from one sample in a study of blood T cell repertoires in COVID-19. Clones were sequenced by immunoSEQ multiplex PCR, and TCRdb holds only the in-frame ones, with some missing. The sample records tens of thousands of clones, about three quarters being singletons. Sequenced input: peripheral blood. All receptors derive from a human donor in a cohort sampled during active COVID-19.

The rearrangement links TRBV19 to TRBJ2-3; TRBD1 agrees at 11 bases. The trim removed 7 bases at V and 3 bases at J, leaving 9 bases unmatched. Germline CDR1 and CDR2: LNHDA and SQIVND (reference sequence). CDR3 length: 16 residues. The CDR3 loop reads CASTTGTGGRTDTQYF. The CDR3 nucleotides are TGTGCCAGTACTACGGGGACAGGGGGAAGGACAGATACGCAGTATTTT.

This rearrangement joins TRBV18 to TRBJ2-7; a possible D gene is TRBD1 (6 bases). The CDR3 runs to 15 residues. The germline V and J ends were trimmed by 2 bases and 3 bases, with 14 bases remaining between them. CDR1 is KGHSH, CDR2 LQKENI, per germline. This CDR3 is CASSPKQGPGYEQYF. CDR3 coding DNA: TGTGCCAGCTCACCAAAACAGGGCCCGGGCTACGAGCAGTACTTC.

V gene TRBV27 combines with J gene TRBJ1-3; D remains ambiguous. V lost 4 bases, J lost 0 bases, and 7 bases lay in between. Germline V gene lookup returns CDR1 MNHEY and CDR2 SMNVEV (reference sequence). The CDR3 is made up of 14 amino acids. CDR3 region: CASSSLSSGNTIYF. Here the CDR3 DNA reads TGTGCCAGCAGTTCCCTTAGCTCTGGAAACACCATATATTTT.

DNA of the CDR3: TGTGCCAGCAGCCAAGATTCGACGGGAGGGCTTTCAGATACGCAGTATTTT. This codes for CASSQDSTGGLSDTQYF. The chain has TRBV3-1 (or the pseudogene TRBV3-2) and TRBJ2-3; 8 bases map to TRBD2. This CDR3 has 17 amino acids. Germline loops: CDR1 LGHDT, CDR2 YNNKEL (reference sequence). The junction had 9 bases not matched to a gene; V was cut back by 0 bases and J by 4 bases.

The gene calls are TRBV24-1 and TRBJ2-3; 15 bases fit TRBD2. The CDR3 totals 17 residues. The trim removed 7 bases at V and 1 base at J, leaving 5 bases unmatched. Germline assignment: CDR1 KGHDR and CDR2 SFDVKD. The DNA for the CDR3 is TGTGCCACCAGCGGGACTAGCGGGAGGTGGGGCACAGATACGCAGTATTTT. Protein product: CATSGTSGRWGTDTQYF.

The J gene is TRBJ1-2, the V gene TRBV28, with a possible D match to TRBD1 (5 bases). Germline V gives CDR1 MDHEN, CDR2 SYDVKM. This CDR3 spans 14 amino acids. Trimming took 4 bases from V and 8 from J, leaving 17 bases between them. The CDR3 coding sequence is TGTGCCAGCAGTTACATACAGCCCAACAGGGGCTACACCTTC. It is translated as CASSYIQPNRGYTF.

This chain connects TRBV9 to TRBJ2-2, with TRBD2 identical over 12 bases. Germline assignment: CDR1 SGDLS and CDR2 YYNGEE. This CDR3 spans 20 amino acids. V lost 8 bases to trimming and J lost 0 bases; unmatched junction nucleotides: 17. CDR3 loop: CASNLNPGLAGRTNTGELFF. CDR3 in DNA: TGTGCCAGTAACCTCAACCCGGGACTAGCGGGCAGAACGAACACCGGGGAGCTGTTTTTT.

The rearrangement joins TRBV7-2 to TRBJ2-7, with TRBD2 as a possible D gene (7 bases). Germline-derived CDR1 and CDR2 are SGHTA and FQGNSA. Trimming took 5 bases from V and 2 from J, leaving 16 bases between them. The CDR3 runs to 15 residues. CDR3 sequence (DNA): TGTGCCAGCAGCCCCCAAGGGGGGGGGCCCTACGAGCAGTACTTC. Translated: CASSPQGGGPYEQYF.

This chain uses TRBV7-2 with TRBJ2-5, with D possibly TRBD2 on 6 matching bases. The germline V gene encodes CDR1 SGHTA and CDR2 FQGNSA. This CDR3 contains 15 residues. V lost 8 bases, J lost 3 bases, and 19 bases lay in between. This CDR3 reads CASQRDSGFEETQYF. CDR3 DNA sequence: TGTGCCAGCCAACGGGACTCCGGGTTCGAAGAGACCCAGTACTTC.

This clone was detected a few times. The rearrangement joins TRBV7-9 to TRBJ2-7, with D possibly being TRBD2 (6 bases). V lost 8 bases and J lost 2, with 13 bases in between. There are 13 residues in the CDR3. Germline CDR1 and CDR2: SEHNR and FQNEAQ (reference sequence). CDR3 sequence: CASQRGGPYEQYF. CDR3 DNA sequence: TGTGCCAGCCAAAGAGGAGGGCCCTACGAGCAGTACTTC.

This clone appeared a single time. This chain joins TRBV5-8 and TRBJ1-3, with D unresolved. Trimming removed 2 bases from V and 1 base from J, with 19 bases in between. Germline V gene sequence: CDR1 SGHTS, CDR2 YDEGEE. This CDR3 spans 18 amino acids. CDR3 region: CASSFVANQIRSGNTIYF. The CDR3 DNA reads TGTGCCAGCAGCTTTGTGGCCAACCAGATAAGATCTGGAAACACCATATATTTT.

This chain connects TRBV10-1 to TRBJ1-2; a possible D gene is TRBD1 (5 bases). Trimming shortened V by 3 bases and J by 8 bases, and 13 bases separated the two germline ends. The germline V gene encodes CDR1 WNHNN and CDR2 SYGVQD (reference sequence). This CDR3 is 13 amino acids long. CDR3 nucleotides: TGCGCCAGCAGTGACGCCCCACGGGGGGGCTACACCTTC. It encodes CASSDAPRGGYTF.

The CDR3 spells CASSTRTGNGGTEAFF. CDR3 DNA sequence: TGTGCCAGCAGCACCCGAACGGGGAACGGTGGCACTGAAGCTTTCTTT. This chain uses TRBV7-9 with TRBJ1-1, with D unclear. With 5 bases removed from V and 4 bases from J, the gap between germline ends came to 20 bases. From germline, CDR1 is SEHNR and CDR2 FQNEAQ (reference sequence). This CDR3 has 16 amino acids.

The chain joins TRBV18 to TRBJ1-1; D not resolved. Germline V gene sequence: CDR1 KGHSH, CDR2 LQKENI. CDR3 length: 16 residues. Trimming removed 2 bases at V and 3 bases at J, with 16 bases between. CDR3 loop: CASSPYSDSSDTEAFF. The CDR3 DNA reads as TGTGCCAGCTCACCATATAGTGATTCCTCGGACACTGAAGCTTTCTTT. The full variable domain, its missing parts supplied by reference TRBV18 and TRBJ1-1, is NAGVMQNPRHLVRRRGQEARLRCSPMKGHSHVYWYRQLPEEGLKFMVYLQKENIIDESGMPKERFSAEFPKEGPSILRIQQVVRGDSAAYFCASSPYSDSSDTEAFFGQGTRLTVV.

The chain has TRBV19 and TRBJ2-2, with TRBD2 identical over 9 bases. With 9 bases clipped from V and 3 bases from J, the junction kept 8 bases outside the gene matches. From germline, CDR1 is LNHDA and CDR2 SQIVND (reference sequence). This CDR3 has 15 residues. The CDR3 loop is CASPGAGGYTGELFF. The CDR3 bases are TGTGCCAGCCCCGGCGCGGGAGGGTACACCGGGGAGCTGTTTTTT.

The chain has TRBV19 and TRBJ1-1, with D possibly TRBD1 on 6 matching bases. V gave up 7 bases and J gave up 1 base, with 10 bases separating them. The CDR3 consists of 13 residues. The germline CDR1 and CDR2 sequences are LNHDA and SQIVND (reference sequence). The CDR3 loop is CASKGGANTEAFF. The CDR3 nucleotides read TGTGCCAGTAAAGGGGGGGCGAACACTGAAGCTTTCTTT.

The genes are TRBV5-1 and TRBJ2-7; TRBD1 agrees at 7 bases. The CDR3 sequence is 14 residues long. Germline CDR1 and CDR2: SGHRS and YFSETQ. Trimming cost V 5 bases and J 0 bases; bases outside gene matches: 5. In DNA, the CDR3 is TGCGCCAGCAGTTGGGACAGCAGCTCCTACGAGCAGTACTTC. Translation gives CASSWDSSSYEQYF.